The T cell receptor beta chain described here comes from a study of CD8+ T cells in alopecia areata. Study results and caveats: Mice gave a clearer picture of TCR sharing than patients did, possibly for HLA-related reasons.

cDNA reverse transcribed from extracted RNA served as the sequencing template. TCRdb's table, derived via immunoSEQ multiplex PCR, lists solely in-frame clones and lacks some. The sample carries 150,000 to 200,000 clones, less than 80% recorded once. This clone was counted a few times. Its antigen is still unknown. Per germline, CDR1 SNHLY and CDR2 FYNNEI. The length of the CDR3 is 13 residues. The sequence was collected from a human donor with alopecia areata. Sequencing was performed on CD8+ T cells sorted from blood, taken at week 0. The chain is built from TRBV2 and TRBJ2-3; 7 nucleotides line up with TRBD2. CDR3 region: CALGGSSTDTQYF. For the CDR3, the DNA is TGTGCTTTGGGGGGGTCTAGCACAGATACGCAGTATTTT.